This T cell receptor beta chain stems from a study of OX40 agonist ivuxolimab in advanced cancers. Study information: One patient with hepatocellular carcinoma and two with cutaneous melanoma, three in all, had partial responses.

Remarks on this clone: Its antigen is undetermined.

Findings of the study overall: Both CD4+ and CD8+ T cell populations in blood had undergone clonal expansion by week 6 at 0.1 to 3.0 mg/kg.

Repertoires were generated with immunoSEQ multiplex PCR, while TCRdb's copy carries only in-frame clones and drops some. Among 35,000 to 45,000 clones listed, 85% to 95% were seen once. The investigators sampled blood at baseline, at cycle 4 day 1, and at cycle 7 day 1. CDR1 and CDR2 (germline): LNHDA, SQIVND (reference sequence). This CDR3 comprises 16 residues. The V and J ends lost 5 bases and 0 bases, in that order; junction bases with no gene match: 9. The genes are TRBV19 and TRBJ2-5; 7 nucleotides line up with TRBD1. This sample comprised CD4+ or CD8+ T cells sorted from blood, obtained in a trial of the OX40 agonist ivuxolimab. The sequence was collected from an adult with an advanced solid tumor such as melanoma, head and neck, liver or kidney cancer. The CDR3 protein is CASSRPGTAYQETQYF. Here the CDR3 DNA reads TGTGCCAGTAGTCGCCCCGGGACAGCGTACCAAGAGACCCAGTACTTC.